These 22 T cell receptor beta chains came from one sample sequenced in a study of cytomegalovirus exposure and HLA in healthy donors. Assay used: immunoSEQ multiplex PCR; TCRdb lists only in-frame clones, some missing. In the table there are 55,000 to 75,000 clones, over 80% of which are singletons. Material for sequencing was PBMCs. These receptors all come from a man aged 18 to 29 in good health and CMV-seronegative.

The CDR3: CASSLDRYNEQFF. The CDR3 coding sequence is TGTGCCAGCAGCCTAGACCGTTACAATGAGCAGTTCTTC. The chain recombines TRBV6-6 with TRBJ2-1; D is unresolved. The CDR3 extends over 13 amino acids. With 6 bases removed from V and 4 bases from J, the gap between germline ends came to 10 bases. Germline assignment: CDR1 MNHNY and CDR2 SVGAGI (reference sequence).

The V call is TRBV9, the J call TRBJ1-2; D may be TRBD1 (6 bases). This CDR3 has 14 amino acids. V lost 0 bases, J lost 6 bases, and 12 bases lay in between. Germline V gene sequence: CDR1 SGDLS, CDR2 YYNGEE. CDR3 protein: CASSVGWGLHGYTF. The CDR3 DNA sequence: TGTGCCAGCAGCGTAGGTTGGGGGCTCCATGGCTACACCTTC.

This CDR3 is CASRLQGYEQYF. The CDR3 DNA reads as TGTGCCAGCAGACTGCAGGGCTACGAGCAGTACTTC. The chain recombines TRBV28 with TRBJ2-7, with D possibly being TRBD1 (5 bases). The CDR3 runs to 12 residues. Between the trimmed V and J ends, which lost 6 bases and 3 bases, there was a span of 9 bases. Looked up from germline, CDR1 is MDHEN and CDR2 is SYDVKM.

The V and J genes are TRBV28 and TRBJ2-7, with 12 bases lining up with TRBD2. Germline V gene lookup returns CDR1 MDHEN and CDR2 SYDVKM. The CDR3 is 17 amino acids. Trimming cost V 2 bases and J 2 bases; bases outside gene matches: 7. The CDR3 region has the DNA TGTGCCAGCAGTTTACCGGGACTAGCGGGCAAGCCCTACGAGCAGTACTTC. Amino acids: CASSLPGLAGKPYEQYF.

The rearrangement joins TRBV5-4 to TRBJ1-1; 8 bases are shared with TRBD1. The CDR3 is 14 residues long. The V gene end was trimmed by 3 bases and the J gene end by 0 bases; junction bases not matched to a gene: 1. Germline CDR1 reads SGHNT; CDR2 reads YYREEE (reference sequence). The CDR3 DNA sequence: TGTGCCAGCAGCTCGGGACAGGTGAACACTGAAGCTTTCTTT. This encodes CASSSGQVNTEAFF.

V is TRBV28 and J is TRBJ1-2; 10 bases line up with TRBD1. This CDR3 is 15 amino acids long. With V trimmed by 10 bases and J by 3 bases, 11 bases remained unmatched. Germline CDR1 reads MDHEN; CDR2 reads SYDVKM. CDR3: CATQDRGRLDYGYTF. The CDR3, as DNA: TGTGCCACGCAGGACAGGGGGAGGCTAGACTATGGCTACACCTTC.

This sequence joins TRBV6-9 and TRBJ1-1; D is possibly TRBD1 (5 bases). Germline loops: CDR1 MNHGY, CDR2 SVAAGI. Trimming stripped 3 bases from V and 2 bases from J, with 7 bases between. The CDR3 is 13 residues long. CDR3 in DNA: TGTGCCAGCAGTTACGACAGTAACACTGAAGCTTTCTTT. Amino acid sequence: CASSYDSNTEAFF.

This chain links TRBV11-2 with TRBJ2-7; no firm D call. CDR3 length: 12 residues. Germline CDR1 and CDR2: SGHAT and FQNNGV. V lost 6 bases to trimming and J lost 4 bases, with 10 bases between them. Here the CDR3 reads CASRTVWYEQYF. Written as DNA, the CDR3 is TGTGCCAGCAGAACAGTGTGGTACGAGCAGTACTTC.

A single count supports this clone. The V gene is TRBV29-1, the J gene TRBJ1-1; the D is unclear. V gave up 4 bases and J gave up 11 bases, with 11 bases separating them. The CDR3 extends over 10 amino acids. CDR1 is SQVTM, CDR2 ANQGSEA, per germline. The CDR3 loop reads CSVAEGLAFF. CDR3 bases: TGCAGCGTTGCGGAGGGCTTGGCTTTCTTT. The variable domain in full, with the rest retrieved from reference TRBV29-1 and TRBJ1-1, is SAVISQKPSRDICQRGTSLTIQCQVDSQVTMMFWYRQQPGQSLTLIATANQGSEATYESGFVIDKFPISRPNLTFSTLTVSNMSPEDSSIYLCSVAEGLAFFGQGTRLTVV.

V gene TRBV2 combines with J gene TRBJ2-7; 10 positions agree with TRBD1. CDR1 SNHLY and CDR2 FYNNEI come from the germline V gene. The CDR3 consists of 13 residues. The V and J ends lost 5 bases and 4 bases, in that order; junction bases with no gene match: 2. CDR3 nucleotides: TGTGCCAGCAGTCGGGACAGGGGTTACGAGCAGTACTTC. Translated, it gives CASSRDRGYEQYF.

This clone was counted once. The chain couples TRBV19 to TRBJ2-7; 7 nucleotides agree with TRBD2. The CDR3 is made up of 13 amino acids. With V trimmed by 1 base and J by 7 bases, 4 bases remained unmatched. Germline values: CDR1 LNHDA, CDR2 SQIVND (reference sequence). CDR3 sequence reads: CASSIAGTIEQYF. The CDR3 DNA reads as TGTGCCAGTAGTATAGCCGGGACTATTGAGCAGTACTTC.

The chain recombines TRBV6-5 with TRBJ2-3, with 9 bases lining up with TRBD2. CDR1 and CDR2 from the germline V gene are MNHEY and SVGAGI. The CDR3 runs 15 residues. The junction had 11 bases not matched to a gene; V was cut back by 6 bases and J by 7 bases. The CDR3 protein is CASRPVAGAGYTQYF. As DNA, the CDR3 is TGTGCCAGCAGACCGGTAGCGGGAGCGGGGTATACGCAGTATTTT.

This chain links TRBV2 with TRBJ2-7; possible D gene TRBD2, 6 bases. The V gene's germline CDR1 is SNHLY and CDR2 FYNNEI. CDR3 length: 12 residues. V was shortened by 8 bases and J by 0 bases, with 8 bases between the two germline ends. CDR3 protein: CASGGNSYEQYF. CDR3 bases: TGTGCCAGCGGGGGGAACTCCTACGAGCAGTACTTC.

This chain joins TRBV7-2 and TRBJ2-3; 9 nucleotides match TRBD2. Losses at the gene ends were 1 base for V and 1 base for J; bases not matched to a gene: 6. Germline V CDR1 and CDR2: SGHTA, FQGNSA. The CDR3 totals 17 residues. For the CDR3, the DNA is TGTGCCAGCAGCTTAGACCTAGCGGGATCAGGCACAGATACGCAGTATTTT. Amino acid sequence: CASSLDLAGSGTDTQYF.

The genes are TRBV9 and TRBJ2-7; D unresolved. The V gene's germline CDR1 is SGDLS and CDR2 YYNGEE. The CDR3 runs to 13 residues. V lost 4 bases and J 6 bases, leaving 14 bases between the germline ends. The chain's CDR3 is CASSPTQRLEQYF. The CDR3 nucleotides read TGTGCCAGCAGCCCTACCCAGCGCCTCGAGCAGTACTTC. Supplemented by reference TRBV9 and TRBJ2-7, the full variable domain reads DSGVTQTPKHLITATGQRVTLRCSPRSGDLSVYWYQQSLDQGLQFLIQYYNGEERAKGNILERFSAQQFPDLHSELNLSSLELGDSALYFCASSPTQRLEQYFGPGTRLTVT.

The chain is built from TRBV5-3 and TRBJ1-1, with D unclear. TRBV5-3 is filed as an ORF, its function uncertain. V gave up 1 base and J gave up 3 bases, with 16 bases separating them. This CDR3 has 16 amino acids. CDR3 protein: CARSLTNRGRYTEAFF. In nucleotides, the CDR3 is TGTGCCAGAAGCTTGACCAACCGCGGGCGGTACACTGAAGCTTTCTTT.

V gene TRBV5-4 combines with J gene TRBJ2-7, with 14 bases fitting TRBD2. The junction had 9 bases not matched to a gene; V was cut back by 4 bases and J by 6 bases. The germline V gene has CDR1 SGHNT and CDR2 YYREEE (reference sequence). The CDR3 has 16 residues. This chain's CDR3 is CASSDGTSGSFGEQYF. CDR3 DNA: TGTGCCAGCAGCGACGGGACTAGCGGGAGTTTCGGCGAGCAGTACTTC.

V and J are TRBV6-1 and TRBJ1-1; D gene unclear. The V gene lost 4 bases and the J gene lost 8 bases, with 14 bases spanning the gap. The CDR3 contains 13 residues. Germline V CDR1 and CDR2: MNHNS, SASEGT. The CDR3 reads CASSVSPELEAFF. The CDR3 nucleotides read TGTGCCAGCAGTGTGTCACCGGAGTTAGAAGCTTTCTTT.

The rearrangement joins TRBV10-3 to TRBJ2-1; TRBD1 agrees at 7 bases. The CDR3 has 12 residues. Unmatched junction bases numbered 4, after V lost 9 bases and J lost 5 bases. Germline CDR1 and CDR2: ENHRY and SYGVKD. The DNA of the CDR3 is TGTGCCATACAGGGGCGAGACAATGAGCAGTTCTTC. Translated: CAIQGRDNEQFF.

The chain has TRBV30 and TRBJ2-1; D unresolved. The CDR3 consists of 13 residues. Trimming left V 3 bases short and J 9 bases short, with 15 bases between. The germline V gene encodes CDR1 GTSNPN and CDR2 SVGIG (reference sequence). The CDR3: CAWRLGPPSEQFF. The CDR3 DNA is TGTGCCTGGAGGCTGGGCCCACCCAGTGAGCAGTTCTTC. Full variable domain (remainder filled in from reference TRBV30 and TRBJ2-1): SQTIHQWPATLVQPVGSPLSLECTVEGTSNPNLYWYRQAAGRGLQLLFYSVGIGQISSEVPQNLSASRPQDRQFILSSKKLLLSDSGFYLCAWRLGPPSEQFFGPGTRLTVL.

The table lists this clone with a count of one. CDR3 nucleotide sequence: TGCGCCAGCAGCTTGGCCGCGGGCACAGATACGCAGTATTTT. Translation: CASSLAAGTDTQYF. The chain links TRBV5-1 to TRBJ2-3; D gene ambiguous. The CDR3 extends over 14 amino acids. CDR1 is SGHRS, CDR2 YFSETQ, per germline. V was pared by 0 bases and J by 1 base, with 6 bases between.

The count of this clone is one. This chain links TRBV6-6 with TRBJ2-3; D is perhaps TRBD1 (5 bases). Germline loops: CDR1 MNHNY, CDR2 SVGAGI (reference sequence). The CDR3 covers 16 residues. Trimming pared 2 bases from V and 4 bases from J, leaving 16 bases between. This CDR3 is CASSYVQGLIPDTQYF. In DNA, the CDR3 is TGTGCCAGCAGTTACGTCCAGGGATTAATCCCAGATACGCAGTATTTT.